This T cell receptor beta chain was retrieved from a study of T cell changes during pregnancy in multiple sclerosis. CDR3 length: 11 amino acids. V was clipped by 8 bases and J by 6 bases, with 9 bases between them. The V gene's germline CDR1 is MNHNY and CDR2 SVGAGI (reference sequence). In its sample, this clone was seen once. Using immunoSEQ multiplex PCR, the repertoire was profiled, and TCRdb retains in-frame clones only, with some absent. The sample yields tens of thousands of clones, roughly 92% seen once. Source: peripheral blood, taken in the second trimester of pregnancy. The chain is built from TRBV6-6 and TRBJ2-3, with TRBD2 as a possible D gene (5 bases). The clonotype was recovered from a female donor with multiple sclerosis, enrolled in a pregnancy study. The CDR3 loop reads CASGSWDTQYF. The CDR3 DNA reads TGTGCCAGCGGGAGCTGGGATACGCAGTATTTT.